The T cell receptor beta chain under discussion was sequenced for a study of identical twins. V trimming: 5 bases; J trimming: 1 base; junction bases outside the gene matches: 11. The V gene's germline CDR1 is DFQATT and CDR2 SNEGSKA (reference sequence). The CDR3 runs to 16 residues. As concerns this clonotype: Antigen unknown.

The study's findings and limits: Within beta out-of-frame sequences, the excess sharing observed between twins was weaker. Conclusions were drawn cross-sectionally by statistical analysis, without following the same donors.

cDNA carried unique molecular identifiers, and a universal primer site was added by template switching. One entry per CDR3 protein, called by TCRdb with MiXCR from the 5' RACE reads. Of roughly 470,000 distinct CDR3 sequences in the sample, 14% were seen once. These data also featured in a second study, about yellow fever vaccine responses in identical twins.

The sequenced sample consisted of CD4+ T cells sorted from blood. The V call is TRBV20-1, the J call TRBJ2-5; 9 bases line up with TRBD2. This TCR was sampled from a woman under 30 in good health. The CDR3 DNA follows: TGCAGTGCTCTAAGAGGTAGCGGGAGTGGCCAAGAGACCCAGTACTTC. Encoded protein: CSALRGSGSGQETQYF.